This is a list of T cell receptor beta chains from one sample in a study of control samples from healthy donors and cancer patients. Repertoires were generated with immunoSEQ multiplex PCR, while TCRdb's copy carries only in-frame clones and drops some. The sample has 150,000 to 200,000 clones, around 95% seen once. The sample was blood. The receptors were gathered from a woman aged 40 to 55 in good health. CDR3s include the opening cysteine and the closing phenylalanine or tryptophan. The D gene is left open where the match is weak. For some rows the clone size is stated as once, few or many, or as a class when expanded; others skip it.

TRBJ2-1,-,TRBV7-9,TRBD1,TGTGCCAGCAGCCCCCGGGACAGACTAAGGGATGAGCAGTTCTTC,CASSPRDRLRDEQFF
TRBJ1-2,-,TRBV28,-,TGTGCCAGCAGTCCTATCAGCGGTGGCTACACCTTC,CASSPISGGYTF
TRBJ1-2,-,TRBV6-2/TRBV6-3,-,TGTGCCAGCAGCCCACGAGCCCTCACAAATGGCTACACCTTC,CASSPRALTNGYTF
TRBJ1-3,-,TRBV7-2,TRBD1,TGTGCCAGCAGCTTAGCGGGACAGGGTCCCATATATTTT,CASSLAGQGPIYF
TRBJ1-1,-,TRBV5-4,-,TGTGCCAGCAGCCGGGAGTCGGGGGGTGAAGCTTTCTTT,CASSRESGGEAFF
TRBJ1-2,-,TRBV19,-,TGTGCCAGTAGTATGCAGGGGACGGACTATGGCTACACCTTC,CASSMQGTDYGYTF
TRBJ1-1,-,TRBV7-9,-,TGTGCCAGCAGCTTACGTTGGGGAGCAGTCGAAGCTTTCTTT,CASSLRWGAVEAFF
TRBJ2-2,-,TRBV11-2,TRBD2,TGTGCCAGCAGCTTTGGCGGGACGGGAGGGTTGAACACCGGGGAGCTGTTTTTT,CASSFGGTGGLNTGELFF
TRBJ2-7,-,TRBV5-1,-,TGCGCCAGCAAGACAGGGGAGGGGTACGAGCAGTACTTC,CASKTGEGYEQYF
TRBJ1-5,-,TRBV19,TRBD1,TGTGCCAGCTCACCGGGACAGGTTGTGGGTCAGCCCCAGCATTTT,CASSPGQVVGQPQHF
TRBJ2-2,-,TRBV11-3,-,TGTGCCAGCAGCTTACCACCTACCGGGGAGCTGTTTTTT,CASSLPPTGELFF
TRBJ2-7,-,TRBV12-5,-,TGTGCTAGTGGTTTGGGCAATTCCTACGAGCAGTACTTC,CASGLGNSYEQYF
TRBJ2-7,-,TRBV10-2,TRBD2,TGCGCCAGCATAAGACTAGCGGGAGCCCACGAGCAGTACTTC,CASIRLAGAHEQYF
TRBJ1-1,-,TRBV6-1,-,TGTGCCAGCAGTGAACGAGGGCAGGGTGAAGCTTTCTTT,CASSERGQGEAFF
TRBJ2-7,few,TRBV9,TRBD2,TGTGCCAGCAGCGTAGTCGGGAGGGCCTACGAGCAGTACTTC,CASSVVGRAYEQYF
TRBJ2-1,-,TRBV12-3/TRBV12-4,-,TGTGCCAGCAGCCCGGGACTTCAAAATGAGCAGTTCTTC,CASSPGLQNEQFF
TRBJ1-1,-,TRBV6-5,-,TGTGCCAGCAGTTACTCGAAAGGGGTCAACACTGAAGCTTTCTTT,CASSYSKGVNTEAFF
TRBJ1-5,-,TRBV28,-,TGTGCCAGCACGAGAGGGATTAGCAATCAGCCCCAGCATTTT,CASTRGISNQPQHF
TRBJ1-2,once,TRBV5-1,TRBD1,TGCGCCAGCAGCCCACCGACAGGGGGCGCCTATGGCTACACCTTC,CASSPPTGGAYGYTF
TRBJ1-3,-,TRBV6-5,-,TGTGCCAGCAAGTACGCGGGGAGAGCCGGAAACACCATATATTTT,CASKYAGRAGNTIYF
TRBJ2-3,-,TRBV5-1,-,TGCGCCAGCAGCTTGTCTTCCGGCGGGAGCACAGATACGCAGTATTTT,CASSLSSGGSTDTQYF
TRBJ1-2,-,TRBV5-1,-,TGCGCCAGCAGCTTGGGGCAGGGCTACTATGGCTACACCTTC,CASSLGQGYYGYTF
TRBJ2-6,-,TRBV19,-,TGTGCCAGTAGTATAGGCCCCGGGGGCAGTTCTGGGGCCAACGTCCTGACTTTC,CASSIGPGGSSGANVLTF
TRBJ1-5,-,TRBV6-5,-,TGTGCCAGCAGGCGAGATGGGGCGCAGCCCCAGCATTTT,CASRRDGAQPQHF
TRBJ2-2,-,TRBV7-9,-,TGTGCCAGCAGCGCACAAGAAGGGGGACTGTACACCGGGGAGCTGTTTTTT,CASSAQEGGLYTGELFF
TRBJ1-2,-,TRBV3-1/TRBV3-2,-,TGTGCCAGCAGTCGACAGAACTATGGCTACACCTTC,CASSRQNYGYTF
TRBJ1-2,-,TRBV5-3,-,TGTGCCAGAAGCCCGTTCCTGACGGGGCTTCGAGGCTACACCTTC,CARSPFLTGLRGYTF
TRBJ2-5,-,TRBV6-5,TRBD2,TGTGCCAGCAGTCCGGGACTAGCGGTCCAAGAGACCCAGTACTTC,CASSPGLAVQETQYF
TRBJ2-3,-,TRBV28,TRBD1,TGTGCCAGCAGACCTCCCCTCAAGACAGGGCAGGATACGCAGTATTTT,CASRPPLKTGQDTQYF
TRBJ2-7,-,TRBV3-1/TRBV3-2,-,TGTGCCAGCAGCCAAGTCACCACAAGGGGCCCCAGGTACGAGCAGTACTTC,CASSQVTTRGPRYEQYF
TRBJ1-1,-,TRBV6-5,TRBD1,TGTGCCAGCAGTTACTCCGGGACAGGGGCGAACACTGAAGCTTTCTTT,CASSYSGTGANTEAFF
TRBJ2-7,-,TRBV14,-,TGTGCCAGCAGCCAAGTTGTGGGCTTCGAATACGAGCAGTACTTC,CASSQVVGFEYEQYF
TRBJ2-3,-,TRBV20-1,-,TGCAGTGCAAGTGGGACGGCGCAGGATACGCAGTATTTT,CSASGTAQDTQYF
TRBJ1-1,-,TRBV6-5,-,TGTGCCAGCAGTTACGAGGCCTTACTTAACACTGAAGCTTTCTTT,CASSYEALLNTEAFF
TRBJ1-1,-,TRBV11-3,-,TGTGCCAGCAGTTCGGACCGGAACACTGAAGCTTTCTTT,CASSSDRNTEAFF
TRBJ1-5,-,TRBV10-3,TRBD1,TGTGCCATCAGTGAGTCAGGGGGCAGTCAGCCCCAGCATTTT,CAISESGGSQPQHF
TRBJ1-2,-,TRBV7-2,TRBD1,TGTGCCAGCAGCAGACAGGGGGATTATGGCTACACCTTC,CASSRQGDYGYTF
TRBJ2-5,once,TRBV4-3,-,TGCGCCAGCAGCCAAGAAGGATGGGAGACCCAGTACTTC,CASSQEGWETQYF
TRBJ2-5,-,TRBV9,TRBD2,TGTGCCAGCAGCACCCCGTTAGCGGGAGGGGCGGGGGAGACCCAGTACTTC,CASSTPLAGGAGETQYF
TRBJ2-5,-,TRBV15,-,TGTGCCACCAGCAGAGATTCGGCTAGCGAAGAGACCCAGTACTTC,CATSRDSASEETQYF
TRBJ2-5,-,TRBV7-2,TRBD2,TGTGCCAGCAGCCACGGGGGGGGCGGCGGCGAGACCCAGTACTTC,CASSHGGGGGETQYF
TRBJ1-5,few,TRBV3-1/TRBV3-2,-,TGTGCCAGCAGTCATCAGGGGATAAGTAGTCAGCCCCAGCATTTT,CASSHQGISSQPQHF
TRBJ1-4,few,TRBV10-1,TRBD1,TGCGCCAGCAGTGGCAGGGGGGATGAAAAACTGTTTTTT,CASSGRGDEKLFF
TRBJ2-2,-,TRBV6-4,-,TGTGCCAGCAGTGATGGCGGTCGGGAGCTGTTTTTT,CASSDGGRELFF
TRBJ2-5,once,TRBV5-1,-,TGCGCCAGCAGCATCCAGGGGGTCGGGGGAGAGGAGACCCAGTACTTC,CASSIQGVGGEETQYF